Shown below are 20 T cell receptor beta chains from a single sample sequenced in a study of vaccination effects on CD4 cells after COVID-19. No antigen is known for these receptors. Before sequencing took place, the ViraFEST assay used viral peptide pools to expand antigen-specific CD4+ T cells. After more than 8 days in culture, the CD4+ T cells were isolated. Previously uninfected by SARS-CoV-2, the vaccine recipients also showed negative nucleocapsid antibodies. Assay used: immunoSEQ multiplex PCR; TCRdb lists only in-frame clones, some missing. The data show about 73,000 clones, around 78% seen once. Sequencing was performed on CD4+ T cells from PBMCs cultured with SARS-CoV-2 spike peptides, taken before COVID-19 vaccination. The receptors originated from a human donor who received a COVID-19 vaccine.

The chain combines TRBV6-5 with TRBJ2-1; D is undetermined. This CDR3 is 14 amino acids long. In germline, CDR1 is MNHEY, CDR2 SVGAGI. Trimming pared 5 bases from V and 9 bases from J, leaving 17 bases between. In nucleotides, the CDR3 is TGTGCCAGCAGTAAATCTAGAGGAACCGGTGAGCAGTTCTTC. Translation gives CASSKSRGTGEQFF.

The rearrangement links TRBV5-1 to TRBJ1-1; a weak D match, TRBD1 (6 bases). This CDR3 contains 14 residues. The germline V and J ends were trimmed by 0 bases and 4 bases, with 10 bases remaining between them. The germline V gene encodes CDR1 SGHRS and CDR2 YFSETQ. CDR3 residues: CASSLAAGVTEAFF. In DNA, the CDR3 is TGCGCCAGCAGCTTGGCGGCAGGGGTCACTGAAGCTTTCTTT.

This clone was detected a few times. The chain links TRBV7-9 to TRBJ1-6; D is ambiguous. Germline V gene sequence: CDR1 SEHNR, CDR2 FQNEAQ (reference sequence). The CDR3 length is 15 residues. Trimming removed 7 bases at V and 6 bases at J, with 16 bases between. CDR3 nucleotide sequence: TGTGCCAGCACCCACGGCCTTAGTGGTAATTCACCCCTCCACTTT. Translated, it gives CASTHGLSGNSPLHF.

The chain uses TRBV5-8 and TRBJ2-1, with D hard to call. The CDR3 totals 14 residues. The ends were cut back, 0 bases at V and 9 bases at J, with 13 bases in the middle. Germline CDR1 and CDR2: SGHTS and YDEGEE. The CDR3 region is CASSLEPASAEQFF. Written as DNA, the CDR3 is TGTGCCAGCAGCTTGGAGCCTGCCTCGGCTGAGCAGTTCTTC.

The rearrangement uses TRBV7-9 and TRBJ2-2; TRBD2 agrees at 14 bases. With V trimmed by 5 bases and J by 3 bases, 5 bases remained unmatched. The CDR3 totals 17 residues. Looked up from germline, CDR1 is SEHNR and CDR2 is FQNEAQ (reference sequence). The CDR3 loop is CASSEGLAGAHTGELFF. CDR3 in DNA: TGTGCCAGCAGCGAGGGACTAGCGGGGGCCCACACCGGGGAGCTGTTTTTT.

The CDR3 protein is CASSDAMNTEAFF. CDR3 DNA sequence: TGTGCCAGCAGCGACGCGATGAACACTGAAGCTTTCTTT. V and J are TRBV7-3 and TRBJ1-1; no reliable D call. Looked up from germline, CDR1 is SGHTA and CDR2 is FQGTGA. The CDR3 has 13 amino acids. V lost 5 bases and J lost 0, with 7 bases in between.

The V call is TRBV4-2, the J call TRBJ2-2; D is possibly TRBD1 (6 bases). The V end lost 0 bases, the J end lost 4 bases, and 12 bases lay between the germline ends. Germline V gives CDR1 LGHNA, CDR2 YNFKEQ. This CDR3 region has 16 residues. The CDR3: CASSQDPGVGTGELFF. CDR3 in DNA: TGTGCCAGCAGCCAAGATCCAGGGGTCGGCACCGGGGAGCTGTTTTTT.

The rearrangement joins TRBV10-3 to TRBJ1-1; D is undetermined. Trimming shortened V by 4 bases and J by 4 bases, and 16 bases separated the two germline ends. Germline CDR1 reads ENHRY; CDR2 reads SYGVKD. CDR3 size: 15 residues. CDR3 sequence (DNA): TGTGCCATCAGTGCGTCTATCCTCGGAACCACTGAAGCTTTCTTT. It is translated as CAISASILGTTEAFF.

This clone has just a few counts. The chain combines TRBV4-2 with TRBJ1-5; maybe TRBD1 (5 bases). Germline V gene sequence: CDR1 LGHNA, CDR2 YNFKEQ. V lost 0 bases, J lost 6 bases, and 12 bases lay in between. The CDR3 runs 15 residues. CDR3 coding DNA: TGTGCCAGCAGCCAAGACGAACTCAGGGTTCAGCCCCAGCATTTT. This sequence encodes CASSQDELRVQPQHF.

This chain uses TRBV18 with TRBJ2-1, with TRBD2 matching 8 bases. The ends lost 0 bases at V and 2 bases at J; junction bases unmatched: 3. The CDR3 is 16 amino acids. In germline, CDR1 is KGHSH, CDR2 LQKENI. CDR3 amino acids: CASSPPGSGTYNEQFF. CDR3 sequence (DNA): TGTGCCAGCTCACCACCGGGTAGCGGGACCTACAATGAGCAGTTCTTC.

This clone occurred a few times. The chain links TRBV9 to TRBJ1-1; 7 positions agree with TRBD1. This CDR3 contains 13 residues. Germline lookup yields CDR1 SGDLS and CDR2 YYNGEE. The J segment lost 7 bases and the V segment lost 4 bases, leaving 7 bases of the junction unmatched. The CDR3 reads CASSRGGDSEAFF. In DNA, the CDR3 is TGTGCCAGCAGCCGCGGGGGGGACAGTGAAGCTTTCTTT.

V and J are TRBV5-4 and TRBJ1-2, with TRBD1 matching over 7 bases. The CDR3 has 16 amino acids. V trimming: 4 bases; J trimming: 4 bases; junction bases outside the gene matches: 13. Germline CDR1 SGHNT, CDR2 YYREEE (reference sequence). The CDR3, as DNA: TGTGCCAGCAGCCCTCGACAGGGTCCCCCTGGCTATGGCTACACCTTC. Translated, it gives CASSPRQGPPGYGYTF.

J is TRBJ2-3 and V is TRBV5-1; 9 bases fit TRBD2. V lost 3 bases, J lost 1 base, and 6 bases stayed unmatched. Germline lookup yields CDR1 SGHRS and CDR2 YFSETQ. The CDR3 contains 16 residues. As DNA, the CDR3 is TGCGCCAGCAGCTCCCTAATAGCGGGGGGCACAGATACGCAGTATTTT. The encoded protein is CASSSLIAGGTDTQYF.

The chain is built from TRBV7-8 and TRBJ2-7; D perhaps matches TRBD1 (6 bases). Trimming left V 3 bases short and J 0 bases short, with 12 bases between. Germline-derived CDR1 and CDR2 are SGHVS and FQNEAQ. CDR3 size: 15 residues. Written as DNA, the CDR3 is TGTGCCAGCAGCTTGGTCAGGGGACACTCCTACGAGCAGTACGTC. Protein sequence: CASSLVRGHSYEQYV.

This clone was seen a handful of times. This chain links TRBV10-3 with TRBJ2-2; D is perhaps TRBD1 or TRBD2 (6 bases each). V was trimmed by 3 bases and J by 4 bases, leaving 12 bases between them. Germline V gene sequence: CDR1 ENHRY, CDR2 SYGVKD. The CDR3 has 15 residues. CDR3 nucleotides: TGTGCCATCAGTGATCGGGGGCTGAGCACCGGGGAGCTGTTTTTT. This translates into CAISDRGLSTGELFF.

The chain recombines TRBV5-1 with TRBJ1-3; TRBD1 matches at 8 bases. This CDR3 is 18 amino acids long. CDR1 SGHRS and CDR2 YFSETQ come from the germline V gene. The ends lost 2 bases at V and 0 bases at J; junction bases unmatched: 10. The CDR3 protein is CASSFSTGTGSSGNTIYF. CDR3 DNA sequence: TGCGCCAGCAGCTTTAGTACCGGGACAGGATCCTCTGGAAACACCATATATTTT. The whole variable domain, remainder taken from reference TRBV5-1 and TRBJ1-3, is KAGVTQTPRYLIKTRGQQVTLSCSPISGHRSVSWYQQTPGQGLQFLFEYFSETQRNKGNFPGRFSGRQFSNSRSEMNVSTLELGDSALYLCASSFSTGTGSSGNTIYFGEGSWLTVV.

This clone was observed a handful of times. The chain has TRBV5-4 and TRBJ2-3; 7 bases fit TRBD2. The CDR3 is made up of 14 amino acids. Germline CDR1 SGHNT, CDR2 YYREEE (reference sequence). The V segment lost 4 bases and the J segment 3 bases; nucleotides outside the gene matches: 5. DNA for the CDR3: TGTGCCAGCAGCGACCGAGCGGGGACAGATACGCAGTATTTT. It codes for CASSDRAGTDTQYF.

The chain is built from TRBV5-1 and TRBJ2-5; D not certain. Germline V gene lookup returns CDR1 SGHRS and CDR2 YFSETQ. V was clipped by 3 bases and J by 5 bases, with 17 bases between them. This CDR3 region has 15 residues. The CDR3 is CASSSTVGRSETQYF. In nucleotides, the CDR3 is TGCGCCAGCAGCTCAACCGTAGGACGGTCGGAGACCCAGTACTTC.

J is TRBJ1-6 and V is TRBV12-3 or TRBV12-4, with D unresolved. V dropped 3 bases and J dropped 8 bases, with 8 bases sitting between them. This CDR3 has 13 residues. In DNA, the CDR3 is TGTGCCAGCAGTTTGGTCCTTGATTCACCCCTCCACTTT. The encoded protein is CASSLVLDSPLHF.

In this sample, this clone turned up a few times. The chain is built from TRBV19 and TRBJ2-2; D remains unclear. Germline lookup yields CDR1 LNHDA and CDR2 SQIVND (reference sequence). Trimming left V 4 bases short and J 2 bases short, with 11 bases between. This CDR3 contains 15 residues. CDR3 bases: TGTGCCAGTAGTACCCCCTTCTATAACACCGGGGAGCTGTTTTTT. Residues: CASSTPFYNTGELFF.